This entry is about one TCR beta chain. The antigen remains unidentified. The V gene lost 2 bases and the J gene lost 1 base, with 4 bases spanning the gap. CDR3 size: 13 residues. The germline V gene has CDR1 SGDLS and CDR2 YYNGEE. The data were obtained in a study of PD-1 blockade in mismatch repair-deficient tumors. Across the whole study: Enrolled 2013-2016, patients had progressing, pretreated mismatch repair-deficient cancers of more than ten types.

Profiling relied on immunoSEQ multiplex PCR, and the TCRdb table lists in-frame clones only, not all of them. The sample comprises 100,000 to 150,000 clones, approximately 91% of which are singletons, and approximately 12% rests with the top ten. Overall study results and limits: After pembrolizumab, tumor-resident clones rose rapidly, then generally contracted before radiologic responses.

All patients were mismatch repair deficient, assessed by either PCR or immunohistochemistry. TCR sequencing covered a few patients who responded to pembrolizumab. Sequenced here: peripheral blood, sampled roughly 67 weeks after starting pembrolizumab. The J gene is TRBJ1-3, the V gene TRBV9, with unresolved D. The clonotype comes from an adult with mismatch repair-deficient cancer. The CDR3 sequence: CASSVGSGNTIYF. CDR3 coding DNA: TGTGCCAGCAGCGTGGGGTCTGGAAACACCATATATTTT.